The present T cell receptor (beta chain) was sequenced within a study of T cells after yellow fever vaccination. Between the trimmed V and J ends, which lost 5 bases and 1 base, there was a span of 17 bases. This CDR3 contains 16 residues. Germline CDR1 reads SGHAT; CDR2 reads FQNNGV. TCRdb called the 5' RACE reads again in MiXCR, with one record for every CDR3 protein. The sample lists about 550,000 distinct CDR3 sequences, about a fifth occurring once. This clonotype was counted a few times. V gene TRBV11-2 combines with J gene TRBJ1-2; D is unclear. The receptor comes from a man in his thirties or forties who received the YFV17D yellow fever vaccine. Material: PBMCs, obtained 15 days after the yellow fever booster vaccination. The CDR3: CASSPPGSPLNYGYTF. The DNA of the CDR3 is TGTGCCAGCAGCCCTCCGGGCTCCCCGCTTAACTATGGCTACACCTTC.